This section outlines one TCR beta chain sequence together with its context. What it binds is unknown. TCRdb's table, derived via immunoSEQ multiplex PCR, lists solely in-frame clones and lacks some. The sample lists tens of thousands of clones; 87% were seen once. The data derive from a study of glioma-infiltrating T cells after dendritic cell vaccination. The sample's time point: after dendritic cell vaccination, including at tumor progression/relapse. The germline V gene has CDR1 SQVTM and CDR2 ANQGSEA. The CDR3 is made up of 11 amino acids. V was trimmed by 4 bases and J by 5 bases, leaving 7 bases between them. Study conclusions and caveats: Few patients contributed both blood and tumor specimens.

The starting material was blood, obtained after dendritic cell vaccination. V gene TRBV29-1 combines with J gene TRBJ2-3; D unresolved. The receptor was isolated from a human donor with glioblastoma. In nucleotides, the CDR3 is TGCAGCGTTGGCGACAAAGATACGCAGTATTTT. Amino acids: CSVGDKDTQYF.